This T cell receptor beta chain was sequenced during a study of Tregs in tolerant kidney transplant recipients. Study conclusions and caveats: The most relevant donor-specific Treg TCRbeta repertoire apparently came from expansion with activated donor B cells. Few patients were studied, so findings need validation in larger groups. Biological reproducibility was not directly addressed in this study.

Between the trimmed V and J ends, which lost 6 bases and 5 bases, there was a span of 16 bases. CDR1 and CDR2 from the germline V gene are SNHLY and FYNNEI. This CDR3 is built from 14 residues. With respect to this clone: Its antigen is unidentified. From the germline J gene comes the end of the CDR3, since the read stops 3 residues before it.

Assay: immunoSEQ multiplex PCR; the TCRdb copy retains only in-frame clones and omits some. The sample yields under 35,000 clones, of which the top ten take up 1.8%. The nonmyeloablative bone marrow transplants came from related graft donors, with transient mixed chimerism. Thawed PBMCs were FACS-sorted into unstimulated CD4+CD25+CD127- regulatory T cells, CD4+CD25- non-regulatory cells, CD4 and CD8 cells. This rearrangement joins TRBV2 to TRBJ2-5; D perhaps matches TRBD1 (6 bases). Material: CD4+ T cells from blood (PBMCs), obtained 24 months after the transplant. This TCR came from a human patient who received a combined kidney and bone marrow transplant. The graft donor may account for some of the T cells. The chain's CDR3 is CASSPRQVRETQYF. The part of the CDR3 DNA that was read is TGTGCCAGCAGCCCTCGACAGGTTAGGGAGACC.